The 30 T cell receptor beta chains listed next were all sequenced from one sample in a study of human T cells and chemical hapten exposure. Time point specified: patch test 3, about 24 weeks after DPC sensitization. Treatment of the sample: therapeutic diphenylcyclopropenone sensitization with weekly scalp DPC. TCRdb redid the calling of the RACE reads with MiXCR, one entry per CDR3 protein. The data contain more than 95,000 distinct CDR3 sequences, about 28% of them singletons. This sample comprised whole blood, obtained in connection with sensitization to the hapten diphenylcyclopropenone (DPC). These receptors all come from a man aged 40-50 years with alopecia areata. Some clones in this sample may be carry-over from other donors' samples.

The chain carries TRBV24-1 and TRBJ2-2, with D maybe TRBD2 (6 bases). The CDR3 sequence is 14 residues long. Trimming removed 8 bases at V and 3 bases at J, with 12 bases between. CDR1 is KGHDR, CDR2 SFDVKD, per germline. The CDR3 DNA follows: TGTGCCACCAAAGGCGGGGCGGACACCGGGGAGCTGTTTTTT. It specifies CATKGGADTGELFF.

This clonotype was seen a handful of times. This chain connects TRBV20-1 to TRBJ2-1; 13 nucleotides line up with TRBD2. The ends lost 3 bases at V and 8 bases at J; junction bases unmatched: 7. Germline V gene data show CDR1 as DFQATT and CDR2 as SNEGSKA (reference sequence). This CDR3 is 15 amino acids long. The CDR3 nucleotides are TGCAGTGCTAGGTCACTAGCGGGAGGGCCGTATGAGCAGTTCTTC. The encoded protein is CSARSLAGGPYEQFF.

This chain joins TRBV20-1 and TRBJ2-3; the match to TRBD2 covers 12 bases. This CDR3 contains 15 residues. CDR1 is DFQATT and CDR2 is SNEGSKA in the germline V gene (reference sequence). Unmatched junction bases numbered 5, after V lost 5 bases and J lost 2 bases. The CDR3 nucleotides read TGCAGTGCTGGGGGACTAGCGGGCAACACAGATACGCAGTATTTT. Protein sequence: CSAGGLAGNTDTQYF.

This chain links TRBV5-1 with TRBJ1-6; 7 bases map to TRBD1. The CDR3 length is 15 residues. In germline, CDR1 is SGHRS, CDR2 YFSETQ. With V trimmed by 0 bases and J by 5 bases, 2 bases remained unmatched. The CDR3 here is CASSLGQGNNSPLHF. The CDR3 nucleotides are TGCGCCAGCAGCTTGGGACAGGGCAATAATTCACCCCTCCACTTT.

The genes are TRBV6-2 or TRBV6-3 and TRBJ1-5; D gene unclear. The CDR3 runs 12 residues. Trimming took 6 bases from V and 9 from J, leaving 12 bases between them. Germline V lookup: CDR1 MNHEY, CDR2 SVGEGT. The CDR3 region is CASSPTLAPQHF. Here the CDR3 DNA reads TGTGCCAGCAGCCCCACGCTTGCGCCCCAGCATTTT.

The CDR3 sequence: CASSLGGGEQFF. CDR3 DNA: TGTGCCAGCAGTCTCGGGGGGGGTGAGCAGTTCTTC. V usage is TRBV25-1 and J usage is TRBJ2-1, with 8 bases that match TRBD2. The V and J ends lost 5 bases and 9 bases, in that order; junction bases with no gene match: 3. Per germline, CDR1 MGHDK and CDR2 SYGVNS. The CDR3 totals 12 residues.

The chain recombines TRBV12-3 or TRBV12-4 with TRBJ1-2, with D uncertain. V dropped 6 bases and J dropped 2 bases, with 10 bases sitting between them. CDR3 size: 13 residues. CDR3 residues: CASSRSSNYGYTF. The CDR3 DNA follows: TGTGCCAGCAGCAGGTCCTCAAACTATGGCTACACCTTC.

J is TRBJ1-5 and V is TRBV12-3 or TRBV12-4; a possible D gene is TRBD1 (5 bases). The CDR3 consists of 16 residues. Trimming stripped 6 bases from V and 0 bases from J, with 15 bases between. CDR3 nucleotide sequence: TGTGCCAGCAGCCAGACAGACAACCATAGCAATCAGCCCCAGCATTTT. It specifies CASSQTDNHSNQPQHF.

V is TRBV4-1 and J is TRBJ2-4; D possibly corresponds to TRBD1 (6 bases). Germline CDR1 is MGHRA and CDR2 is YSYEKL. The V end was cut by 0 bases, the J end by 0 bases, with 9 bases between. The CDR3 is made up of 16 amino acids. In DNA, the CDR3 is TGCGCCAGCAGCCAAGAGACAGGAGAAGCCAAAAACATTCAGTACTTC. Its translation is CASSQETGEAKNIQYF.

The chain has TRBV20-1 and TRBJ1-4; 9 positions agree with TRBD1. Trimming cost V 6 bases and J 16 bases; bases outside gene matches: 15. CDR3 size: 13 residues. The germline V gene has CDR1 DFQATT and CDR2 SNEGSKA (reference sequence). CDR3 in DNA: TGCAGTGCGTCGGGACAGGGTTTCTCCCGGTGGTTTTTT. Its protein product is CSASGQGFSRWFF.

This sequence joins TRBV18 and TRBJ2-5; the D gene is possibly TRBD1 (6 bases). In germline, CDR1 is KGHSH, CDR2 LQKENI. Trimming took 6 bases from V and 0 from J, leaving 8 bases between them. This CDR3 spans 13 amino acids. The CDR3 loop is CASSRTDQETQYF. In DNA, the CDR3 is TGTGCCAGCTCTCGGACAGACCAAGAGACCCAGTACTTC. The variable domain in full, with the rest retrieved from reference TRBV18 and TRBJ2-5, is NAGVMQNPRHLVRRRGQEARLRCSPMKGHSHVYWYRQLPEEGLKFMVYLQKENIIDESGMPKERFSAEFPKEGPSILRIQQVVRGDSAAYFCASSRTDQETQYFGPGTRLLVL.

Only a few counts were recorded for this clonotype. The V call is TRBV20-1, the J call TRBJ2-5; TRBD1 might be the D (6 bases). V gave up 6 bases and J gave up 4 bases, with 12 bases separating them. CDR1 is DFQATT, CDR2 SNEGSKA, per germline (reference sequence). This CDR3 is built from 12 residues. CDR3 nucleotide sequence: TGCAGTGCGGACGCAGGGGTAGAGACCCAGTACTTC. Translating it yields CSADAGVETQYF.

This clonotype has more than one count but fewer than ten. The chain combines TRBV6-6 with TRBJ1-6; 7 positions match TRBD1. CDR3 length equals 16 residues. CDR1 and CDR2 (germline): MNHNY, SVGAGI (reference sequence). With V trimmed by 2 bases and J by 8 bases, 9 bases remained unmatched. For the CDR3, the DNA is TGTGCCAGCAGTTACAACCGACAGGGTCGAGATTCACCCCTCCACTTT. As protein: CASSYNRQGRDSPLHF.

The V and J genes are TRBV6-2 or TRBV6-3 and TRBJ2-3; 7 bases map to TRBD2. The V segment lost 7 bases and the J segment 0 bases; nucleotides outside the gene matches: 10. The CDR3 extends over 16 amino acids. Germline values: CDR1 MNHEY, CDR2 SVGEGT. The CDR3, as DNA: TGTGCCAGCAAATCGTATGCGGGAGCTAGCACAGATACGCAGTATTTT. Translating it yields CASKSYAGASTDTQYF.

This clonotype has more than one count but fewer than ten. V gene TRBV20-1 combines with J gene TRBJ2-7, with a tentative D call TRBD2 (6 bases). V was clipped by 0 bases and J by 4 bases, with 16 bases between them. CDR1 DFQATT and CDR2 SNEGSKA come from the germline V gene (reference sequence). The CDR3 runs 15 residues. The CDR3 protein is CSARDPGGREYEQYF. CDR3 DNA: TGCAGTGCTAGAGATCCCGGTGGACGGGAGTACGAGCAGTACTTC.

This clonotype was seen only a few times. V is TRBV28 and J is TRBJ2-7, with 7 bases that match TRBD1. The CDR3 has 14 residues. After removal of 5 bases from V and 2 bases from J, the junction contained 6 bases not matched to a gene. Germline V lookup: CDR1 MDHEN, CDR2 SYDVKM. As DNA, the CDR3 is TGTGCCAGCAGTGCTGACAGGGTGGCCTACGAGCAGTACTTC. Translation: CASSADRVAYEQYF.

This CDR3 is CASSTRVTGNQPQHF. The DNA for the CDR3 is TGTGCCAGTAGTACCCGGGTCACAGGGAATCAGCCCCAGCATTTT. The chain uses TRBV19 and TRBJ1-5; D possibly corresponds to TRBD1 (6 bases). CDR1 and CDR2 from the germline V gene are LNHDA and SQIVND (reference sequence). V gave up 4 bases and J gave up 4 bases, with 14 bases separating them. The CDR3 covers 15 residues. The entire variable domain, with the rest obtained from reference TRBV19 and TRBJ1-5, is as follows: DGGITQSPKYLFRKEGQNVTLSCEQNLNHDAMYWYRQDPGQGLRLIYYSQIVNDFQKGDIAEGYSVSREKKESFPLTVTSAQKNPTAFYLCASSTRVTGNQPQHFGDGTRLSIL.

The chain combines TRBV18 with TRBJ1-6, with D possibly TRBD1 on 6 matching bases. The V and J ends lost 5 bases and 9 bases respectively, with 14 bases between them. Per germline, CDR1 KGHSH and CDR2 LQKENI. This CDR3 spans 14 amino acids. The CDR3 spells CASSEQGLTSPLHF. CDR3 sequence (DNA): TGTGCCAGCTCAGAGCAGGGGTTAACTTCACCCCTCCACTTT.

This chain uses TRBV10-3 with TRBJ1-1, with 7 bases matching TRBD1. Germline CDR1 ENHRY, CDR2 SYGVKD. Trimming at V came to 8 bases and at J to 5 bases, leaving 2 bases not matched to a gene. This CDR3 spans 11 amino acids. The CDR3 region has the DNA TGTGCCATCGGGACAGAGACTGAAGCTTTCTTT. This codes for CAIGTETEAFF.

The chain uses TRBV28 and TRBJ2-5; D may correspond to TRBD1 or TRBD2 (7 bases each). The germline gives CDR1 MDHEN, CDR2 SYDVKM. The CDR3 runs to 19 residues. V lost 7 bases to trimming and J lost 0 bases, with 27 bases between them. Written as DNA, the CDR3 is TGTGCCAGCACCCCAACAGGGGCGGGAGAGGGGGGGTACCAAGAGACCCAGTACTTC. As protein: CASTPTGAGEGGYQETQYF.

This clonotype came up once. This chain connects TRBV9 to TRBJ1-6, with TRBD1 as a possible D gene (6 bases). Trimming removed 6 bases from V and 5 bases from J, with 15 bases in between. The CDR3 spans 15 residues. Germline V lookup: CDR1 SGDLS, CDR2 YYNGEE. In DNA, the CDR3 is TGTGCCAGCAAGATAGGGGCAGGGGATAATTCACCCCTCCACTTT. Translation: CASKIGAGDNSPLHF.

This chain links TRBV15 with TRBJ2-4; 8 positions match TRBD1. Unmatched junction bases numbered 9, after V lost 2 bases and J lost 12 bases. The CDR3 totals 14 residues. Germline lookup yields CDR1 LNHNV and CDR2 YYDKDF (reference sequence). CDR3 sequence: CATSRIPGQENQYF. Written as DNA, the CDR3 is TGTGCCACCAGCAGAATACCGGGACAGGAGAATCAGTACTTC.

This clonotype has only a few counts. The CDR3 coding sequence is TGTGCCAGCAGTTTAGCGGGGCTTGGCACTGAAGCTTTCTTT. Its translation: CASSLAGLGTEAFF. The J gene is TRBJ1-1, the V gene TRBV28; the D gene is possibly TRBD1 (5 bases). Trimming stripped 2 bases from V and 4 bases from J, with 11 bases between. Germline loops: CDR1 MDHEN, CDR2 SYDVKM. This CDR3 comprises 14 residues.

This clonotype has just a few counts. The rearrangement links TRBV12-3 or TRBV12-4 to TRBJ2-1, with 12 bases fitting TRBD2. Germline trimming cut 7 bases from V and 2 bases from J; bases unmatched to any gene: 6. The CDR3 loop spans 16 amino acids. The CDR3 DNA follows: TGTGCCAGCATTGATGGACTAGCGGGACCCTACAATGAGCAGTTCTTC. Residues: CASIDGLAGPYNEQFF.

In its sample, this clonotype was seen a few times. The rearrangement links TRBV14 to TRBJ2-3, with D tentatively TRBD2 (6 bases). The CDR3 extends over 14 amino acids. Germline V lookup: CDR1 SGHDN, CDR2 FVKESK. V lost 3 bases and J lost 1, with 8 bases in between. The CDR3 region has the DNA TGTGCCAGCAGCCAGACTAGACGCACAGATACGCAGTATTTT. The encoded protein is CASSQTRRTDTQYF.

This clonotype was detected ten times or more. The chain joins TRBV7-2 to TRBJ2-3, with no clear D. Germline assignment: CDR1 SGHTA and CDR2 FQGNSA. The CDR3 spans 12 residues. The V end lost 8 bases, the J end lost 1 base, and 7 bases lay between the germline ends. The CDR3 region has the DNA TGTGCCAGCTCACCAGGCACAGATACGCAGTATTTT. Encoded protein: CASSPGTDTQYF.

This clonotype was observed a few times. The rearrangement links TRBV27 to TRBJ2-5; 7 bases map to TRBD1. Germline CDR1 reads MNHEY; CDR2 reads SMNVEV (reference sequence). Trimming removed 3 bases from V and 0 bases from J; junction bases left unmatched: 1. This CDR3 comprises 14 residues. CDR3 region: CASSLTGNQETQYF. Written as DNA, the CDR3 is TGTGCCAGCAGTTTGACAGGGAACCAAGAGACCCAGTACTTC.

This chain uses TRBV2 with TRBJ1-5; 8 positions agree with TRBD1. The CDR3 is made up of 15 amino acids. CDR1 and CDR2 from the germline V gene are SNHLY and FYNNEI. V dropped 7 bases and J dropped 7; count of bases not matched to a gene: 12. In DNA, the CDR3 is TGTGCCAGCACTCCAGTCGGACAGGGTCGACAGCCCCAGCATTTT. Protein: CASTPVGQGRQPQHF.

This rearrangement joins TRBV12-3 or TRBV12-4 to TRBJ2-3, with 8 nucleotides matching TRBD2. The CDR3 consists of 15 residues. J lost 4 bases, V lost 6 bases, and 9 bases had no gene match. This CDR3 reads CASSLAGGFADTQYF. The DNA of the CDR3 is TGTGCCAGCAGCCTTGCGGGGGGTTTCGCAGATACGCAGTATTTT.

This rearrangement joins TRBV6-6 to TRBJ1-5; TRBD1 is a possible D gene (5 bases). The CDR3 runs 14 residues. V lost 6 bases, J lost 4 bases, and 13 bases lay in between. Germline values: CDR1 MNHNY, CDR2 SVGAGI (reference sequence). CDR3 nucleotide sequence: TGTGCCAGCAGCCAAAGTCCAGGGAATCAGCCCCAGCATTTT. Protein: CASSQSPGNQPQHF.